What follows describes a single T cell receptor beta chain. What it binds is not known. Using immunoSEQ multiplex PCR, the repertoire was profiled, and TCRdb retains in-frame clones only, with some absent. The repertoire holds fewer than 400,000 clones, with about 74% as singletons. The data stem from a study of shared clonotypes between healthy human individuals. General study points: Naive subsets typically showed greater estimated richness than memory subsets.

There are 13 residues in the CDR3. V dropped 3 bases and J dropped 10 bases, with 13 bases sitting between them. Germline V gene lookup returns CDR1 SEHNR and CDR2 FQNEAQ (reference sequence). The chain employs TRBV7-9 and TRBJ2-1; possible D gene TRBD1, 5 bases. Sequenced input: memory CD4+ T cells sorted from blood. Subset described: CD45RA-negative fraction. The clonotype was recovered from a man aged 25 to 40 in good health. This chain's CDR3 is CASSFFVGPEQFF. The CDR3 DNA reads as TGTGCCAGCAGCTTCTTTGTGGGGCCCGAGCAGTTCTTC.